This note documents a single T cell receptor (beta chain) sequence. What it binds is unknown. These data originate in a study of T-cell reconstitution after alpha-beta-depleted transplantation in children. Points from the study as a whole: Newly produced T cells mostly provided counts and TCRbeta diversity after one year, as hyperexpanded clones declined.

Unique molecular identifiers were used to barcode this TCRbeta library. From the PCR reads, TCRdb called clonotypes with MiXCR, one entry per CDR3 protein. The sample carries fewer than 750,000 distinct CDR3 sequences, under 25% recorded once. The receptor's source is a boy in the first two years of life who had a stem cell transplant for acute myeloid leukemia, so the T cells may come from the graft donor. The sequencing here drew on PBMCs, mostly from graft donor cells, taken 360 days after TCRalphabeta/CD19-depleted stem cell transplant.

Here the CDR3 DNA reads TGCAGTGTTGAACGCCCCTTTATCAGGCGACCTAATGAAAAACTGTTTTTT. It yields the protein CSVERPFIRRPNEKLFF. This chain links TRBV20-1 with TRBJ1-4, with D uncertain. V lost 7 bases and J lost 3, with 24 bases in between. The CDR3 covers 17 residues. The germline V gene has CDR1 DFQATT and CDR2 SNEGSKA (reference sequence).